This T cell receptor (beta chain) was observed in a study of cytomegalovirus exposure and HLA in healthy donors. Study-wide findings and caveats: Reports described diagnosis of cytomegalovirus status by the classifier as highly specific and sensitive.

The PCR contained 60 Vbeta and 13 Jbeta primers. The method was immunoSEQ multiplex PCR; TCRdb's version includes in-frame clones alone and lacks a portion of them. The profile shows 90,000 to 130,000 clones, approximately 82% of them singletons. The sample holds a few counts of this clone. Its target is unknown. V was clipped by 3 bases and J by 3 bases; unmatched bases: 3. The CDR3 runs to 15 residues. CDR1 is SGHRS and CDR2 is YFSETQ in the germline V gene. This sequence originates from a man younger than 45 in good health and CMV-seropositive. What was sequenced was PBMCs. The chain joins TRBV5-1 to TRBJ2-5; 12 nucleotides match TRBD2. CDR3 DNA sequence: TGCGCCAGCAGCTCATCTAGCGGGGGGGAAGAGACCCAGTACTTC. Its protein is CASSSSSGGEETQYF.